A single sample gave rise to the 8 T cell receptor beta chains below, sequenced in a study of shared clonotypes between healthy human individuals. This table comes from immunoSEQ multiplex PCR, and its TCRdb copy is limited to in-frame clones, with some not included. Seen here are roughly 2.5 million clones, around 94% observed once, and the top ten hold around 0.14%. Sequencing was performed on naive CD4+ T cells sorted from blood. Subset noted: CD45RA+ positively selected. The receptors here all came from a young man in good health.

Here the CDR3 DNA reads TGTGCCAGCAGTTCACTGACAGGTCAAAACTATGGCTACACCTTC. Protein: CASSSLTGQNYGYTF. The chain links TRBV27 to TRBJ1-2, with D perhaps matching TRBD1 (6 bases). The V gene lost 4 bases and the J gene lost 2 bases, with 14 bases spanning the gap. The CDR3 spans 15 residues. Germline V CDR1 and CDR2: MNHEY, SMNVEV (reference sequence).

The CDR3 bases are TGTGCCATCAGTGGCATTAGTGGCAGAGATACGCAGTATTTT. This translates into CAISGISGRDTQYF. J is TRBJ2-3 and V is TRBV10-3; D remains ambiguous. CDR1 ENHRY and CDR2 SYGVKD come from the germline V gene. Trimming removed 4 bases at V and 5 bases at J, with 13 bases between. The CDR3 covers 14 residues.

The genes are TRBV4-1 and TRBJ2-7; D possibly corresponds to TRBD1 (6 bases). The CDR3 spans 15 residues. Trimming took off 3 bases at V and 5 bases at J, with 17 bases between the two ends. The V gene's germline CDR1 is MGHRA and CDR2 YSYEKL. CDR3 nucleotides: TGCGCCAGCAGCCACCCCGGGGACAACCAAAACGAGCAGTACTTC. This translates into CASSHPGDNQNEQYF.

Concerning this clone: Additional DNA sequences in this sample encode the identical CDR3. The V call is TRBV5-1, the J call TRBJ1-3; D not resolved. This CDR3 has 13 residues. Germline V gene data show CDR1 as SGHRS and CDR2 as YFSETQ. V gave up 0 bases and J gave up 4 bases, with 5 bases separating them. The CDR3 reads CASSLATGNTIYF. The CDR3 DNA is TGCGCCAGCAGCTTGGCCACCGGAAACACCATATATTTT.

The J gene is TRBJ1-4, the V gene TRBV2; 9 bases align to TRBD1. The germline gives CDR1 SNHLY, CDR2 FYNNEI. Unmatched junction bases numbered 4, after V lost 10 bases and J lost 4 bases. The CDR3 covers 13 residues. Here the CDR3 reads CANRDRDNEKLFF. The CDR3 coding sequence is TGTGCCAACCGGGACAGGGATAATGAAAAACTGTTTTTT.

This chain links TRBV7-9 with TRBJ2-1; D remains ambiguous. The CDR3 covers 14 residues. Germline values: CDR1 SEHNR, CDR2 FQNEAQ (reference sequence). Between the trimmed V and J ends, which lost 0 bases and 8 bases, there was a span of 11 bases. CDR3 amino acids: CASSLAILRDEQFF. The CDR3 DNA reads as TGTGCCAGCAGCTTAGCAATTCTCCGGGATGAGCAGTTCTTC.

This rearrangement joins TRBV10-3 to TRBJ2-2; possibly TRBD1 or TRBD2 for D (5 bases each). Germline CDR1 reads ENHRY; CDR2 reads SYGVKD. Deletions cut 0 bases from V and 3 bases from J, with 5 bases between. This CDR3 region has 14 residues. Written as DNA, the CDR3 is TGTGCCATCAGTGAGTCGGGGGACACCGGGGAGCTGTTTTTT. It encodes CAISESGDTGELFF.

The chain combines TRBV14 with TRBJ1-2, with D perhaps matching TRBD1 (6 bases). Germline loops: CDR1 SGHDN, CDR2 FVKESK. V was pared by 1 base and J by 4 bases, with 7 bases between. The CDR3 is 13 amino acids. CDR3 sequence: CASSQAGAYGYTF. In DNA form, the CDR3 reads TGTGCCAGCAGCCAAGCAGGGGCCTATGGCTACACCTTC.